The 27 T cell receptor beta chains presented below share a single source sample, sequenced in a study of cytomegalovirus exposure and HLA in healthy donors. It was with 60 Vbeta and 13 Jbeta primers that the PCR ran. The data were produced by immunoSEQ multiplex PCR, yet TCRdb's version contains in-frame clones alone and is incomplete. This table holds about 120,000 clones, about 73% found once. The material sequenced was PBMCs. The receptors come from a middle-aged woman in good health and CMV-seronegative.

CDR3 nucleotide sequence: TGTGCCAGCAGCCCCCAAGCGGGGGAGGTACAGTACTTC. It translates to CASSPQAGEVQYF. The rearrangement links TRBV7-2 to TRBJ2-7; 8 bases map to TRBD2. V was clipped by 5 bases and J by 10 bases; unmatched bases: 10. This CDR3 is 13 amino acids long. CDR1 and CDR2 (germline): SGHTA, FQGNSA.

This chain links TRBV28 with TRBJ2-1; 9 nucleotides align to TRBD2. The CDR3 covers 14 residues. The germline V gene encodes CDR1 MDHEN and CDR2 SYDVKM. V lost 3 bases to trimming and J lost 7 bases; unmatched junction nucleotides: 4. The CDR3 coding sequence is TGTGCCAGCAGTTTTAGCGGGAGTTTGAATGAGCAGTTCTTC. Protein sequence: CASSFSGSLNEQFF.

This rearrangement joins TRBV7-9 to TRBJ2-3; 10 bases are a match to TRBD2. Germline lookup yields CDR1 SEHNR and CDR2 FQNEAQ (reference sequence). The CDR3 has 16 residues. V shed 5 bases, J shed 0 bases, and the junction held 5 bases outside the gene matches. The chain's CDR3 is CASSARTSGSTDTQYF. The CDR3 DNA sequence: TGTGCCAGCAGCGCCCGGACTAGCGGAAGCACAGATACGCAGTATTTT.

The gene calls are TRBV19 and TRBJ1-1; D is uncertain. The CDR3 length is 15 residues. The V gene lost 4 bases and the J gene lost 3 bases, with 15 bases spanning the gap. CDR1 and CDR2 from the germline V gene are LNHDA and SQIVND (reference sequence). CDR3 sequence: CASSSPSREDTEAFF. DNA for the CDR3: TGTGCCAGTAGTAGCCCCAGCCGGGAGGACACTGAAGCTTTCTTT.

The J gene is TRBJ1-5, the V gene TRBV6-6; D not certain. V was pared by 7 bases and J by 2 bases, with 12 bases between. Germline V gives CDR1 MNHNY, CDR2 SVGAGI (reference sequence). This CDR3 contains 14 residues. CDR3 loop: CASTPRRGNQPQHF. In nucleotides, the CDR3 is TGTGCCAGCACCCCCCGGAGGGGCAATCAGCCCCAGCATTTT.

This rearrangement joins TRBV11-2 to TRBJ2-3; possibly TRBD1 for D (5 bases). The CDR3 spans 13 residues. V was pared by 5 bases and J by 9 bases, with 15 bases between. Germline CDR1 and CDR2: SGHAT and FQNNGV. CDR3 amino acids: CASSPLEAGTQYF. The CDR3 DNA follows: TGTGCCAGCAGCCCCCTCGAGGCAGGGACGCAGTATTTT.

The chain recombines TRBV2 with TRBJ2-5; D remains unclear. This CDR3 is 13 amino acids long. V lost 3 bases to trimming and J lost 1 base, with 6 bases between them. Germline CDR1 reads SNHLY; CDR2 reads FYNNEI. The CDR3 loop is CASSDVGQETQYF. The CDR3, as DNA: TGTGCCAGCAGTGATGTCGGCCAAGAGACCCAGTACTTC.

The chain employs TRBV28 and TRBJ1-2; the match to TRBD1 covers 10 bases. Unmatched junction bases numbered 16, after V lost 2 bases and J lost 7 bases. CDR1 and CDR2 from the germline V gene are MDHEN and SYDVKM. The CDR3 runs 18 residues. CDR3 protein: CASSLVGGQGPAGGGYTF. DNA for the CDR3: TGTGCCAGCAGTTTAGTGGGGGGACAGGGGCCCGCTGGGGGTGGCTACACCTTC.

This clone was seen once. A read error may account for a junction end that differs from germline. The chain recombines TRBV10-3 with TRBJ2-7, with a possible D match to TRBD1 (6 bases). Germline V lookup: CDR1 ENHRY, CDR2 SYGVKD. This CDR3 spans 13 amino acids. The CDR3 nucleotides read TGTGCCGTCAGCGCCGGACAGACCTACGAGCAGTACTTC. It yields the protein CAVSAGQTYEQYF.

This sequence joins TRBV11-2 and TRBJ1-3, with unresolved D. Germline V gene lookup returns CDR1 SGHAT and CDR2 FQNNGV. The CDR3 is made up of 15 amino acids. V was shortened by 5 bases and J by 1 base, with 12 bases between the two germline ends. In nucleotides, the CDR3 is TGTGCCAGCAGCCACGCTGCAGAATCTGGAAACACCATATATTTT. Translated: CASSHAAESGNTIYF.

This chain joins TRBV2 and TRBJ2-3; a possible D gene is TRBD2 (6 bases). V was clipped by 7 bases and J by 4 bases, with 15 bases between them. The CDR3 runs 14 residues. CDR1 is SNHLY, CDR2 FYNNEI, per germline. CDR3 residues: CASKVRLGPDTQYF. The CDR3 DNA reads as TGTGCCAGCAAGGTCCGACTAGGGCCAGATACGCAGTATTTT.

The CDR3 loop is CASSYTSGTDTQYF. CDR3 nucleotide sequence: TGCGCCAGCAGCTATACTAGCGGCACAGATACGCAGTATTTT. The chain is built from TRBV5-1 and TRBJ2-3, with 7 positions matching TRBD2. The CDR3 is 14 amino acids. CDR1 and CDR2 from the germline V gene are SGHRS and YFSETQ. J gave up 1 base and V 3 bases, and 2 bases lay outside the gene matches. Variable domain in full (rest from reference TRBV5-1 and TRBJ2-3): KAGVTQTPRYLIKTRGQQVTLSCSPISGHRSVSWYQQTPGQGLQFLFEYFSETQRNKGNFPGRFSGRQFSNSRSEMNVSTLELGDSALYLCASSYTSGTDTQYFGPGTRLTVL.

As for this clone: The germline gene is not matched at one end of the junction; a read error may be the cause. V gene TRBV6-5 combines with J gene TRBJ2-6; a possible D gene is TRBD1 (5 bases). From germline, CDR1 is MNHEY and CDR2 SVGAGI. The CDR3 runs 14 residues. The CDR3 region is CAIKVTSGANGLTF. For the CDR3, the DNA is TGTGCCATTAAGGTGACTTCTGGGGCCAACGGCCTGACTTTC.

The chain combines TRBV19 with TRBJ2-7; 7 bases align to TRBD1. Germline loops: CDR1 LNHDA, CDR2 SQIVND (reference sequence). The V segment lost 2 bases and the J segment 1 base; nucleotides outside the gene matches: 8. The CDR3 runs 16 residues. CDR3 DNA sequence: TGTGCCAGTAGTATAAGGGGGCAGGGTACGTCCTACGAGCAGTACTTC. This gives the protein CASSIRGQGTSYEQYF.

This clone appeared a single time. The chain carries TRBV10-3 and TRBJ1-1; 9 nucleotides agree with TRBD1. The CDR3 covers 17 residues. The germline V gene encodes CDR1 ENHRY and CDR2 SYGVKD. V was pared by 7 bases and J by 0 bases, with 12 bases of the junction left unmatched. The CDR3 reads CAIKPGQGFPMNTEAFF. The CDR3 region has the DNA TGTGCCATCAAACCGGGACAGGGCTTCCCTATGAACACTGAAGCTTTCTTT.

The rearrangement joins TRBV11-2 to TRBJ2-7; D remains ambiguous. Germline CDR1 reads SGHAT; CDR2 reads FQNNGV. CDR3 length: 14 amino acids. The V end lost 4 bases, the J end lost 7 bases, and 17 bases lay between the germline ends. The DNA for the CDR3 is TGTGCCAGCAGCTCGTCGTTAGTCGCGCGGGAGCAGTACTTC. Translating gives CASSSSLVAREQYF. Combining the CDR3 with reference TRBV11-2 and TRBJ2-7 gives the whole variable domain EAGVAQSPRYKIIEKRQSVAFWCNPISGHATLYWYQQILGQGPKLLIQFQNNGVVDDSQLPKDRFSAERLKGVDSTLKIQPAKLEDSAVYLCASSSSLVAREQYFGPGTRLTVT.

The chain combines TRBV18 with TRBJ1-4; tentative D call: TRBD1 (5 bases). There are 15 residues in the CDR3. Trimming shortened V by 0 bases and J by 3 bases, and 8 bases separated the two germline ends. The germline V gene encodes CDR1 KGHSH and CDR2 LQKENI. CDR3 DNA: TGTGCCAGCTCACCACCGGGCAGGGCTAATGAAAAACTGTTTTTT. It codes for CASSPPGRANEKLFF. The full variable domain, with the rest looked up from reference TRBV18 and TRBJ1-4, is NAGVMQNPRHLVRRRGQEARLRCSPMKGHSHVYWYRQLPEEGLKFMVYLQKENIIDESGMPKERFSAEFPKEGPSILRIQQVVRGDSAAYFCASSPPGRANEKLFFGSGTQLSVL.

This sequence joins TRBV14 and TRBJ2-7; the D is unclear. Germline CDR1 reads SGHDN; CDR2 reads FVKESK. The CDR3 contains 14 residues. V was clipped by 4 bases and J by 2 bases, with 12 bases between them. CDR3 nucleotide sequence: TGTGCCAGCAGCCGCGATACCGTGACCTACGAGCAGTACTTC. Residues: CASSRDTVTYEQYF. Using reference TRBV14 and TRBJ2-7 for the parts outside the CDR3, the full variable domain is EAGVTQFPSHSVIEKGQTVTLRCDPISGHDNLYWYRRVMGKEIKFLLHFVKESKQDESGMPNNRFLAERTGGTYSTLKVQPAELEDSGVYFCASSRDTVTYEQYFGPGTRLTVT.

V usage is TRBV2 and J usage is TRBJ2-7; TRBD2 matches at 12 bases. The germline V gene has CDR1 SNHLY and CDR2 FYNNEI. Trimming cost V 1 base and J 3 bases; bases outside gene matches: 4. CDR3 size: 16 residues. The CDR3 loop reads CASSEGLAGDVYEQYF. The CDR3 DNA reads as TGTGCCAGCAGTGAAGGACTAGCGGGGGACGTCTACGAGCAGTACTTC. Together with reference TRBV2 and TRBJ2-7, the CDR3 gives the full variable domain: EPEVTQTPSHQVTQMGQEVILRCVPISNHLYFYWYRQILGQKVEFLVSFYNNEISEKSEIFDDQFSVERPDGSNFTLKIRSTKLEDSAMYFCASSEGLAGDVYEQYFGPGTRLTVT.

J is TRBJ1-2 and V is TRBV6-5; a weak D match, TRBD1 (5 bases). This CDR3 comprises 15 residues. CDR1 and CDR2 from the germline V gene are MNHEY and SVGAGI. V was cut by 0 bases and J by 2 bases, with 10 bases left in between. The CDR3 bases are TGTGCCAGCAGTTACTCAGACAGAGCAAACTATGGCTACACCTTC. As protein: CASSYSDRANYGYTF.

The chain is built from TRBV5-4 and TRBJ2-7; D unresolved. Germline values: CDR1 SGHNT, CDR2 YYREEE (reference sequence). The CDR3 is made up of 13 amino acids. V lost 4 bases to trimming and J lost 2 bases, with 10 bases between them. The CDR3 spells CASSAELTYEQYF. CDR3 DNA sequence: TGTGCCAGCAGCGCGGAACTGACCTACGAGCAGTACTTC.

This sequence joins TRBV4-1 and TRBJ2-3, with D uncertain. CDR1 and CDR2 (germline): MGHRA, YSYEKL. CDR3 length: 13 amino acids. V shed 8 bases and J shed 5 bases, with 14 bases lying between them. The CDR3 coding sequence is TGCGCCAGCCGCCGACCGGGTATAGATACGCAGTATTTT. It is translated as CASRRPGIDTQYF.

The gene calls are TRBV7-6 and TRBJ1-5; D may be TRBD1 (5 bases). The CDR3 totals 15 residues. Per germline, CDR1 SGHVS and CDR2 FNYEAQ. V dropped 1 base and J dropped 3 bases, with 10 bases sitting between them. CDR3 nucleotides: TGTGCCAGCAGCTTAGGGGAGGGGTACAATCAGCCCCAGCATTTT. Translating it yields CASSLGEGYNQPQHF.

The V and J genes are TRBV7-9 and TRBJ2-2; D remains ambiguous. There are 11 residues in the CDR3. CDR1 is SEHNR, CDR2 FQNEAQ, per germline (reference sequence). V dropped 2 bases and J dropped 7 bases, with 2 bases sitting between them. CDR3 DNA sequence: TGTGCCAGCAGCTTACACGGGGAGCTGTTTTTT. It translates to CASSLHGELFF.

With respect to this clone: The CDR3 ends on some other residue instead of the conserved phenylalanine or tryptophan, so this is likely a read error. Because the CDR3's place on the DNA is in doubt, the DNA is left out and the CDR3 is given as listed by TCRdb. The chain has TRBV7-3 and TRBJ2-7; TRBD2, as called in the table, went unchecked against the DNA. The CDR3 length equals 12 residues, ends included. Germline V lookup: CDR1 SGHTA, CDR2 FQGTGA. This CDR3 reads CASSLTSGAARG.

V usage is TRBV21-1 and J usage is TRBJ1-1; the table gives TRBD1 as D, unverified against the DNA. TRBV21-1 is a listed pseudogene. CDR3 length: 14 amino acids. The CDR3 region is CASSTRQGSTEAFF. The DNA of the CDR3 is TGTGCCAGCAGCACTAGGCAGGGGAGCACTGAAGCTTTCTTT.

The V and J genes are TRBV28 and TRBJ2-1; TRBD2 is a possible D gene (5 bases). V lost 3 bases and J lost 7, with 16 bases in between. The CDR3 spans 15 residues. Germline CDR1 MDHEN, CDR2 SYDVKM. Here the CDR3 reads CASSFIGSEWNEQFF. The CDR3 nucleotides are TGTGCCAGCAGTTTCATCGGTAGCGAATGGAATGAGCAGTTCTTC.